One and the same sample provided the 2 T cell receptor beta chains below, sequenced in a study of blood T cell repertoires in COVID-19. Sequencing was performed with immunoSEQ multiplex PCR; in TCRdb, only in-frame clones are kept and a portion is missing. Altogether 110,000 to 150,000 clones are present, more than 80% being singletons, with the ten largest covering 1.5% to 2%. Sequencing was performed on PBMCs or T cells enriched from blood (not recorded which). Receptors were obtained from a woman aged 18 to 35 who had been exposed to COVID-19.

The chain couples TRBV7-2 to TRBJ1-1; D is ambiguous. The germline V gene has CDR1 SGHTA and CDR2 FQGNSA. The CDR3 is 15 residues long. Deletions cut 2 bases from V and 3 bases from J, with 13 bases between. CDR3 sequence: CASSLWASLDTEAFF. As DNA, the CDR3 is TGTGCCAGCAGCTTATGGGCCAGCCTTGACACTGAAGCTTTCTTT. Full variable domain (remainder filled in from reference TRBV7-2 and TRBJ1-1): GAGVSQSPSNKVTEKGKDVELRCDPISGHTALYWYRQSLGQGLEFLIYFQGNSAPDKSGLPSDRFSAERTGGSVSTLTIQRTQQEDSAVYLCASSLWASLDTEAFFGQGTRLTVV.

The chain links TRBV19 to TRBJ2-1; 8 positions match TRBD2. The CDR3 has 15 residues. Germline loops: CDR1 LNHDA, CDR2 SQIVND (reference sequence). The V gene end was trimmed by 5 bases and the J gene end by 3 bases; junction bases not matched to a gene: 6. CDR3 bases: TGTGCCAGTAGTGTTATAGCGGGAAGCTACAATGAGCAGTTCTTC. Protein sequence: CASSVIAGSYNEQFF. The variable domain in full, completed from reference TRBV19 and TRBJ2-1, reads DGGITQSPKYLFRKEGQNVTLSCEQNLNHDAMYWYRQDPGQGLRLIYYSQIVNDFQKGDIAEGYSVSREKKESFPLTVTSAQKNPTAFYLCASSVIAGSYNEQFFGPGTRLTVL.